This T cell receptor beta chain is from a study of regulatory T cells in long-lasting Graves disease. About the research overall: Recently diagnosed Graves' patients had received antithyroid drugs for under 3 months. Study results and limitations: Relative to newly diagnosed Graves' patients, persistent ones had lower TCR diversity.

This clonotype was picked up many times. Its target is not known. In building TCR beta libraries, iRepertoire HTBI primers were used together with Arm-PCR of CDR3 regions. TCRdb analysed the multiplex PCR reads with MiXCR anew, one entry per CDR3 protein. Here the sample spans more than 300,000 distinct CDR3 sequences, less than 20% being singletons. Specified time point: newly diagnosed GD, antithyroid drugs for less than 3 months. Scientists built the TCR library using RNA that was extracted from PBMCs. An endocrinology department in Xi'an, China, supplied the patients. Germline-derived CDR1 and CDR2 are SGHRS and YFSETQ. Trimming cost V 4 bases and J 2 bases, with 9 bases left between them. The CDR3 loop spans 13 amino acids.

V usage is TRBV5-1 and J usage is TRBJ2-5; D is unresolved. Material: peripheral blood mononuclear cells (PBMCs), obtained at new diagnosis, from a patient treated with antithyroid drugs. This sequence was found in a female donor with Graves disease. The CDR3 coding sequence is TGCGCCAGCAGCGGAACGGTTCAAGAGACCCAGTACTTC. It translates to CASSGTVQETQYF.